This T cell receptor (beta chain) appears in the sequencing data of a study of OX40 agonist ivuxolimab in advanced cancers. Measured with immunoSEQ multiplex PCR; TCRdb has only the in-frame clones, and not every one. The sample gives tens of thousands of clones, about 70% of which show up once; roughly a fifth is in the top ten. The CDR3 totals 13 residues. Germline CDR1 is SEHNR and CDR2 is FQNEAQ (reference sequence). Trimming removed 1 base at V and 9 bases at J, with 10 bases between. This clone appeared a few times. The chain recombines TRBV7-9 with TRBJ1-5; D gene unclear. Sequencing used CD4+ or CD8+ T cells sorted from blood, obtained in a trial of the OX40 agonist ivuxolimab. The source is an adult with an advanced solid tumor such as melanoma, head and neck, liver or kidney cancer. CDR3 amino acids: CASSLGGPLPQHF. The CDR3 DNA is TGTGCCAGCAGCTTAGGCGGGCCCCTGCCCCAGCATTTT.